This TCR beta chain came from a study of T cell clonotyping in hematopoietic cell transplantation. In the case of this clone: Its antigen remains unidentified.

Sample time point: recipient sample about 28 days before transplant, after cytoreduction. This table comes from immunoSEQ multiplex PCR, and its TCRdb copy is limited to in-frame clones, with some not included. The sample includes 75,000 to 95,000 clones, roughly 95% of them seen just once. This CDR3 is 15 amino acids long. Per germline, CDR1 SGHRS and CDR2 YFSETQ. Trimming stripped 4 bases from V and 0 bases from J, with 14 bases between. The study, taken as a whole, reports: Recipient TCR diversity dropped after transplant; expanded clonotypes rose from day 30 to 180. Cells were unsorted, so CD4 and CD8 contributions were not separated. Higher Inverse Simpson Index values in graft donor and pretransplant recipient predicted broader posttransplant TCR diversity.

The sample was peripheral blood mononuclear cells, taken before stem cell transplant. The TCR sequence derives from a woman in her 50s with acute myeloid leukemia. Some clones in this sample may be carry-over from other donors' samples. This chain links TRBV5-1 with TRBJ2-7, with no clear D. In DNA, the CDR3 is TGCGCCAGCAGCCCATGGGCAGCCGGCTCCTACGAGCAGTACTTC. Protein sequence: CASSPWAAGSYEQYF. The whole variable domain, filled in from reference TRBV5-1 and TRBJ2-7, reads KAGVTQTPRYLIKTRGQQVTLSCSPISGHRSVSWYQQTPGQGLQFLFEYFSETQRNKGNFPGRFSGRQFSNSRSEMNVSTLELGDSALYLCASSPWAAGSYEQYFGPGTRLTVT.